This T cell receptor (beta chain) was captured by sequencing in a study of patients and donors after allogeneic stem cell transplantation. CDR3 length equals 14 residues. V was shortened by 3 bases and J by 1 base, with 9 bases between the two germline ends. Germline V lookup: CDR1 SQVTM, CDR2 ANQGSEA. TCRdb called the RT-PCR reads again in MiXCR, with one record for every CDR3 protein. The table has around 150,000 distinct CDR3 sequences, roughly 35% seen once. The TCR originated in a human donor who was either an allogeneic HSCT recipient or a stem cell or donor lymphocyte infusion donor (not recorded which). It is not recorded whose cells these are; they may come from a transplant donor. The chain combines TRBV29-1 with TRBJ2-2; D perhaps matches TRBD2 (6 bases). Sequenced material: blood, either unsorted or a sorted T cell fraction (not recorded which). The CDR3 here is CSVEGGMNTGELFF. As DNA, the CDR3 is TGCAGCGTTGAGGGGGGTATGAACACCGGGGAGCTGTTTTTT.